This is a list of T cell receptor beta chains from one sample in a study of blood T cell repertoires in COVID-19. The table came from immunoSEQ multiplex PCR; TCRdb's copy has only in-frame clones and leaves some out. The sample contains some 44,000 clones, about 90% of which appear only once. Source material: peripheral blood. The source of these receptors is a human donor in a cohort sampled during active COVID-19. Each CDR3 is given with its conserved first and last residue. A D gene is named only where the DNA matches it firmly. Clone size is shown for a subset of rows, as once, few, many or a class of expanded clone.

CDR3 DNA	CDR3 protein	J gene	clone size	D gene	V gene
TGTGCCAGCAGTGAAATGGGGGCAATTGAAAAACTGTTTTTT	CASSEMGAIEKLFF	TRBJ1-4	.	.	TRBV6-1
TGTGCCAGCTCACCCCGGGACAGCCGGGTGGTGGCTTTCTTT	CASSPRDSRVVAFF	TRBJ1-1	.	TRBD1	TRBV18
TGTGCCAGCAGCGCCCTTCGCGGGGGCACAGATACGCAGTATTTT	CASSALRGGTDTQYF	TRBJ2-3	.	.	TRBV7-9
TGTGCCAGCAGCTTAGCTGGCGGGAGCTCCTACGAGCAGTACTTC	CASSLAGGSSYEQYF	TRBJ2-7	.	TRBD2	TRBV7-8
TGTGCCAGCAGTTCCCGACATGATGGGTCGCCCCAGCATTTT	CASSSRHDGSPQHF	TRBJ1-5	.	.	TRBV27
TGTGCCAGCAGCTTAAATCCTAGAGCCTACCGCACAGATACGCAGTATTTT	CASSLNPRAYRTDTQYF	TRBJ2-3	.	.	TRBV7-3
TGTGCCAGCACCCTACCGACAGGGGGGGGTCGTACGCAGTATTTT	CASTLPTGGGRTQYF	TRBJ2-3	.	TRBD1	TRBV28
TGTGCCAGCAGCTTAACTGCGGGCCCCCCCTCCTACGAGCAGTACTTC	CASSLTAGPPSYEQYF	TRBJ2-7	.	.	TRBV7-2
TGTGCCAGCAGTTACGGGACAGTTAACGGGGAGCTGTTTTTT	CASSYGTVNGELFF	TRBJ2-2	.	TRBD1	TRBV6-6
TGCGCCAGCAGCAAGGACATTTGGGGCAATGAGCAGTTCTTC	CASSKDIWGNEQFF	TRBJ2-1	once	.	TRBV5-1
TGTGCCAGCAGCCAGGGGGCGCGGCGCACTGAAGCTTTCTTT	CASSQGARRTEAFF	TRBJ1-1	.	TRBD1	TRBV2
TGTGCCAGCAGTTACCCAGCGACTAGCGTCTACGAGCAGTACTTC	CASSYPATSVYEQYF	TRBJ2-7	.	TRBD2	TRBV6-2/TRBV6-3
TGTGCCAGCAGGATTGACAGGGATCAGCCCCAGCATTTT	CASRIDRDQPQHF	TRBJ1-5	.	TRBD1	TRBV12-3/TRBV12-4
TGTGCCAGCAGTTACAAGGAGTATAATTCACCCCTCCACTTT	CASSYKEYNSPLHF	TRBJ1-6	.	.	TRBV6-5
TGTGCCAGCAGCTTGTCCCTCTCCTACAATGAGCAGTTCTTC	CASSLSLSYNEQFF	TRBJ2-1	.	.	TRBV5-6
TGTGCCAGCAGCGTAGAGGAAGAGGGGCGGGGGGAAGAGACCCAGTACTTC	CASSVEEEGRGEETQYF	TRBJ2-5	once	TRBD2	TRBV9
TGTGCCAGCAGCTCCCGGGGTGGAGTTGCTGAAGCTTTCTTT	CASSSRGGVAEAFF	TRBJ1-1	.	.	TRBV7-9
TGTGCCAGCAGCTTGGCACTAGCGGGGGCCCCTGAATACGAGCAGTACTTC	CASSLALAGAPEYEQYF	TRBJ2-7	.	TRBD2	TRBV5-5
TGTGCCAGCAGCACCCAGACAGGGGGCGATGGCTACACCTTC	CASSTQTGGDGYTF	TRBJ1-2	.	TRBD1	TRBV11-2
TGTGCCAGCTCGCCGGGGGGTGAAAATCAGCCCCAGCATTTT	CASSPGGENQPQHF	TRBJ1-5	.	.	TRBV27
TGTGCCAGCAGCTTCGAGCGGGGGTTCGATACGCAGTATTTT	CASSFERGFDTQYF	TRBJ2-3	.	TRBD2	TRBV5-4
TGTGCCAGCAGTCCGAGAAGACTAGCGGGAGGAAACGAGCAGTACTTC	CASSPRRLAGGNEQYF	TRBJ2-7	.	TRBD2	TRBV27